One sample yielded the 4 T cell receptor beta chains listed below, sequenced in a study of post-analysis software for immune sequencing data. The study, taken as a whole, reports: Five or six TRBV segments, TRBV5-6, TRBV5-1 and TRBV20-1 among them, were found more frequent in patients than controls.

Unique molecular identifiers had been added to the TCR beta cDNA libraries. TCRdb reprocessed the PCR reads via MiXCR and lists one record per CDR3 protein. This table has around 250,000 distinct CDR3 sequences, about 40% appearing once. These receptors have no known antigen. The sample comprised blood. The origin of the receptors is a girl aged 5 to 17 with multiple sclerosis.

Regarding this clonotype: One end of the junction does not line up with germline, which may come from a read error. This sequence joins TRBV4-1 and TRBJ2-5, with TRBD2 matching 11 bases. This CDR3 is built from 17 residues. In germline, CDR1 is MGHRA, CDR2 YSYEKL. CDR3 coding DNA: TGCGCCAGCGGCCAGGGATTTAGCGGGGGGGCCCGAGAGACCCAGTACTTC. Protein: CASGQGFSGGARETQYF.

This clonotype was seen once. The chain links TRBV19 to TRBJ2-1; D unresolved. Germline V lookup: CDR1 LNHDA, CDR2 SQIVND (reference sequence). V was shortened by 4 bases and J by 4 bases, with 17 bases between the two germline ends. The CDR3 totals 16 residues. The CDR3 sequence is CASSTSGAAGYNEQFF. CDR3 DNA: TGTGCCAGTAGTACGTCCGGTGCGGCTGGTTACAATGAGCAGTTCTTC.

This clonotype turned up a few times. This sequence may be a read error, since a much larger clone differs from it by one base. The CDR3 loop reads CSAGSGIGETQYF. The CDR3, as DNA: TGCAGTGCTGGTAGCGGGATAGGAGAGACCCAGTACTTC. The chain employs TRBV20-1 and TRBJ2-5, with TRBD2 identical over 8 bases. V shed 5 bases and J 4 bases; nucleotides not matched to a gene: 6. CDR3 length: 13 residues. Germline-derived CDR1 and CDR2 are DFQATT and SNEGSKA (reference sequence).

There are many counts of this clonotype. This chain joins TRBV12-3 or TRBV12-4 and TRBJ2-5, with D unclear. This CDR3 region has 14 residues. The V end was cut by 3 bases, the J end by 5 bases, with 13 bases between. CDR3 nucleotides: TGTGCCAGCAGTTTCCAGGCTTTCGAGGAGACCCAGTACTTC. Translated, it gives CASSFQAFEETQYF.